This T cell receptor (beta chain) was observed in a study of blood T cell repertoires in COVID-19 (dated by TCRdb to 2018 to 2020). Some background on the complete study: Samples from collaborators originated in the United States, Italy and Spain and spanned both the acute and convalescent phases of COVID-19. Where available, HLA class I and class II types were obtained from metadata supplied by the sample provider rather than from assay-based typing. The sample metadata nearly always contained a de-identified subject ID, COVID-19 status, age in years and sex. Subjects who had been exposed to COVID-19, were actively infected with it, or had recovered from it provided the deeply sampled blood TCRbeta repertoires that made up the dataset. Samples came from the ongoing ImmuneRACE study (first 160 participants) plus 1,254 subjects from 6 global collaborators. The prospective study material was composed of cDNA or gDNA derived from T cells, B-cell-depleted T cells, or PBMCs. The repertoires were released in a freely available public database intended as a resource for research on the immune response to SARS-CoV-2. General study outcomes and caveats: Clinical and demographic metadata were provided uncurated, with the amount varying by source and participant.

A word on this clone: No antigen is known for it. Within one base of it there is no much larger clone, and no base qualities were kept.

Participants in the prospective study were enrolled through a virtual design, were aged roughly 18 to 100 years, and lived in some 24 United States geographic areas. In the prospective study, cohorts were assigned on the basis of participant-reported clinical history obtained from a screening survey and a study questionnaire. Exposed participants had been in contact, within 2 weeks of entering the study, with a person who had a PCR-confirmed or clinician-diagnosed case of COVID-19. In the prospective study, whole blood, serum and a nasopharyngeal or oropharyngeal swab were collected from each participant by mobile phlebotomists. Prospective study participants could optionally give additional blood draws and questionnaires over an approximately 2-month period. Blood samples from the prospective study were shipped frozen or at room temperature prior to DNA extraction. The immunoSEQ Assay, a bias-controlled multiplex PCR, was used to amplify TCRbeta CDR3 regions from genomic DNA. The original pipeline was this. The number of nucleated cells in each sample was estimated from the amplification of reference gene primers within the assay. To quantify the absolute abundance of each unique TCRbeta CDR3 rearrangement, sequence reads were collapsed and filtered. For each sample, productive Simpson clonality was calculated as the square root of Simpson's diversity index across productive rearrangements. Held by TCRdb, this immuneACCESS table contains in-frame sequences only and omits some clones. Under half of the omission traces to an unresolved V gene where checked; the cause of the rest is unknown. V, J and clone size are taken as reported in that table, and D and trimming were inferred from the DNA itself. The sample data list around 400,000 clones, and nearly 90% of these were observed just once. Of the sample, 1.4% to 1.5% is held by the ten largest clones.

The germline V gene supplies CDR1 MDHEN and CDR2 SYDVKM. Spanning cysteine to phenylalanine, the CDR3 consists of 13 amino acids. Of the read, only the CDR3 DNA is kept; its 39 bases are in frame from base 1. The V and J ends are trimmed by 3 bases and 5 bases, leaving 9 bases between them. Rearrangement joined TRBV28 to TRBJ2-3; the D segment could be TRBD2, given 6 matching bases. The sample was PBMCs or T cells enriched from blood (not recorded which). The receptor was derived from a woman in her late teens or twenties who had been exposed to COVID-19. The nucleotides are TGTGCCAGCAGTTTGGCGGGAAGAGATACGCAGTATTTT. This translates into CASSLAGRDTQYF.